These 12 T cell receptor beta chains share one sample of origin, sequenced in a study of T cell changes during pregnancy in multiple sclerosis. Here immunoSEQ multiplex PCR was the method, and the copy in TCRdb shows in-frame clones only, minus some. The sample has around 80,000 clones, around 92% seen once; the top ten hold 2% to 2.5%. The material sequenced was peripheral blood, taken before pregnancy. The receptors here all came from a female donor with multiple sclerosis, enrolled in a pregnancy study.

V gene TRBV28 combines with J gene TRBJ2-1; TRBD1 aligns across 9 bases. Trimming at V came to 4 bases and at J to 1 base, leaving 2 bases not matched to a gene. The CDR3 is 15 amino acids. Germline CDR1 reads MDHEN; CDR2 reads SYDVKM. CDR3 region: CASSYGQGSYNEQFF. In DNA, the CDR3 is TGTGCCAGCAGTTACGGACAGGGGTCCTACAATGAGCAGTTCTTC.

This chain uses TRBV5-1 with TRBJ2-3; possibly TRBD1 for D (5 bases). Per germline, CDR1 SGHRS and CDR2 YFSETQ. The CDR3 has 15 amino acids. The germline V and J ends were trimmed by 3 bases and 2 bases, with 13 bases remaining between them. Here the CDR3 DNA reads TGCGCCAGCAGCTACCGACAGAGTTCCACAGATACGCAGTATTTT. It codes for CASSYRQSSTDTQYF.

The chain employs TRBV11-3 and TRBJ2-1, with 8 bases lining up with TRBD2. Per germline, CDR1 SGHNT and CDR2 YENEEA. V lost 5 bases, J lost 7 bases, and 13 bases stayed unmatched. The CDR3 consists of 16 residues. For the CDR3, the DNA is TGTGCCAGCAGCAAGGGGGGCGGGACTAGGGTGAATGAGCAGTTCTTC. As protein: CASSKGGGTRVNEQFF.

The chain employs TRBV2 and TRBJ2-7, with TRBD2 matching 12 bases. Germline V CDR1 and CDR2: SNHLY, FYNNEI. The CDR3 sequence is 15 residues long. J was trimmed by 4 bases and V by 6 bases; bases with no gene match: 7. The DNA of the CDR3 is TGTGCCAGCAGAGGTCCGACTAGCGGGAGTTACGAGCAGTACTTC. Translation: CASRGPTSGSYEQYF.

J is TRBJ2-1 and V is TRBV27; possible D gene TRBD2, 6 bases. Germline V gene data show CDR1 as MNHEY and CDR2 as SMNVEV (reference sequence). The length of the CDR3 is 16 residues. The V and J ends lost 6 bases and 4 bases respectively, with 19 bases between them. CDR3 loop: CASRSPSADTYNEQFF. The CDR3 DNA reads TGTGCCAGCAGATCCCCTAGCGCGGACACGTACAATGAGCAGTTCTTC.

There are a few counts of this clone. This chain joins TRBV2 and TRBJ1-1; TRBD1 agrees at 8 bases. Germline-derived CDR1 and CDR2 are SNHLY and FYNNEI. The CDR3 spans 14 residues. The V gene end was trimmed by 6 bases and the J gene end by 4 bases; junction bases not matched to a gene: 7. The CDR3 loop is CASRTRTGFTEAFF. CDR3 sequence (DNA): TGTGCCAGCAGGACAAGGACAGGGTTCACTGAAGCTTTCTTT.

The chain joins TRBV28 to TRBJ1-4, with D tentatively TRBD1 (5 bases). V lost 6 bases to trimming and J lost 7 bases, with 21 bases between them. CDR3 length: 16 residues. Germline V gene sequence: CDR1 MDHEN, CDR2 SYDVKM. The CDR3 is CASSPLKGLRGEKLFF. The CDR3 DNA reads as TGTGCCAGCAGCCCCCTCAAGGGACTCAGAGGTGAAAAACTGTTTTTT.

The V and J genes are TRBV2 and TRBJ2-1; TRBD2 matches at 11 bases. The ends lost 2 bases at V and 8 bases at J; junction bases unmatched: 8. Per the germline V gene, CDR1 is SNHLY and CDR2 is FYNNEI. The CDR3 totals 16 residues. CDR3 region: CASSEHTSGSRYEQFF. In DNA form, the CDR3 reads TGTGCCAGCAGTGAACACACTAGCGGGAGTAGGTATGAGCAGTTCTTC. The full variable domain, completed using reference TRBV2 and TRBJ2-1, is EPEVTQTPSHQVTQMGQEVILRCVPISNHLYFYWYRQILGQKVEFLVSFYNNEISEKSEIFDDQFSVERPDGSNFTLKIRSTKLEDSAMYFCASSEHTSGSRYEQFFGPGTRLTVL.

The genes are TRBV28 and TRBJ1-3; maybe TRBD1 (6 bases). Germline CDR1 reads MDHEN; CDR2 reads SYDVKM. V was pared by 4 bases and J by 11 bases, with 27 bases between. The CDR3 length is 17 residues. In DNA, the CDR3 is TGTGCCAGCAGTTCCATAATCTTGCGGGGGGCGAGGGGACCCATATATTTT. Protein product: CASSSIILRGARGPIYF. Complete variable domain (other parts from reference TRBV28 and TRBJ1-3): DVKVTQSSRYLVKRTGEKVFLECVQDMDHENMFWYRQDPGLGLRLIYFSYDVKMKEKGDIPEGYSVSREKKERFSLILESASTNQTSMYLCASSSIILRGARGPIYFGEGSWLTVV.

The rearrangement links TRBV25-1 to TRBJ2-5; 10 bases are shared with TRBD1. The V gene's germline CDR1 is MGHDK and CDR2 SYGVNS. This CDR3 comprises 13 residues. V gave up 8 bases and J gave up 3 bases; unmatched junction bases: 3. CDR3 amino acids: CASSGQGKETQYF. For the CDR3, the DNA is TGTGCCAGCTCGGGACAGGGGAAAGAGACCCAGTACTTC.

The CDR3 spells CASKQLSETQYF. Written as DNA, the CDR3 is TGTGCCAGCAAACAGCTATCAGAGACCCAGTACTTC. The chain is built from TRBV28 and TRBJ2-5; D unresolved. Looked up from germline, CDR1 is MDHEN and CDR2 is SYDVKM. Trimming removed 7 bases from V and 4 bases from J, with 10 bases in between. The CDR3 runs to 12 residues.

V usage is TRBV6-5 and J usage is TRBJ2-3; D not certain. The CDR3 length is 14 residues. Trimming took off 4 bases at V and 2 bases at J, with 10 bases between the two ends. The V gene's germline CDR1 is MNHEY and CDR2 SVGAGI. The CDR3 coding sequence is TGTGCCAGCAGTTCGGCTAGATTCACAGATACGCAGTATTTT. Translating gives CASSSARFTDTQYF.